These 9 T cell receptor beta chains originate from one sample sequenced in a study of CD8 T cells in Susac syndrome (dated by TCRdb to the late 2010s). Library prep was done by the immunoSEQ multiplex PCR assay. RNA was extracted with the RNeasy kit and 0.5 to 1 ug was reverse transcribed using random hexamers. The public reads were quality trimmed at Q25 with fastp and then assembled into clones with MiXCR by TCRdb, keeping productive beta chains. CDR3 protein sequences are deduplicated, and each keeps its most common genes and DNA. The sample contains approximately 53,000 distinct CDR3 sequences, roughly 93% of them found a single time. In total, the top ten clones hold roughly 0.5% of the sample. The source material was CD8+ T cells from PBMCs. The source is a human donor with multiple sclerosis.

The chain has TRBV29-1 and TRBJ1-1; maybe TRBD1 (6 bases). The CDR3 spans 12 residues. Trimming removed 4 bases at V and 7 bases at J, with 13 bases between. Germline V lookup: CDR1 SQVTM, CDR2 ANQGSEA. CDR3 sequence reads: CSVVGQGHEAFF. CDR3 DNA: TGCAGCGTTGTTGGGCAGGGGCATGAAGCTTTCTTT.

The chain couples TRBV3-1 to TRBJ2-3; 10 bases fit TRBD1. This CDR3 is 14 amino acids long. With V trimmed by 4 bases and J by 6 bases, 4 bases remained unmatched. CDR1 is LGHDT, CDR2 YNNKEL, per germline (reference sequence). The chain's CDR3 is CASSPGQGGDTQYF. CDR3 sequence (DNA): TGTGCCAGCAGCCCCGGACAGGGGGGGGATACGCAGTATTTT.

This clonotype was seen only once. The chain combines TRBV2 with TRBJ2-3, with D unresolved. V lost 8 bases and J 2 bases, leaving 14 bases between the germline ends. The CDR3 totals 14 residues. Germline V gives CDR1 SNHLY, CDR2 FYNNEI. The CDR3 region is CASLLGPYTDTQYF. The CDR3 DNA reads TGTGCCAGCTTGCTCGGGCCTTACACAGATACGCAGTATTTT.

V gene TRBV6-5 combines with J gene TRBJ1-1; the D is unclear. The V gene's germline CDR1 is MNHEY and CDR2 SVGAGI. The CDR3 has 13 amino acids. V lost 5 bases to trimming and J lost 3 bases, with 10 bases between them. CDR3 residues: CASSQKRYTEAFF. CDR3 DNA sequence: TGTGCCAGCAGTCAAAAAAGGTACACTGAAGCTTTCTTT.

This chain connects TRBV7-8 to TRBJ1-1; 8 bases match TRBD1. Trimming removed 5 bases from V and 1 base from J; junction bases left unmatched: 9. This CDR3 has 16 residues. Germline V gene lookup returns CDR1 SGHVS and CDR2 FQNEAQ. The CDR3 DNA follows: TGTGCCAGCAGCCACCGACAGGGGCTGGGGAACACTGAAGCTTTCTTT. Its protein is CASSHRQGLGNTEAFF.

The chain joins TRBV12-3 or TRBV12-4 to TRBJ2-5; TRBD2 agrees at 10 bases. V dropped 3 bases and J dropped 5; count of bases not matched to a gene: 15. The CDR3 sequence is 18 residues long. CDR3: CASSFTPLLAGQGETQYF. For the CDR3, the DNA is TGTGCCAGCAGTTTTACCCCTCTACTAGCGGGGCAGGGGGAGACCCAGTACTTC.

V is TRBV2 and J is TRBJ1-6; possible D gene TRBD1, 6 bases. CDR1 and CDR2 from the germline V gene are SNHLY and FYNNEI. The CDR3 has 13 residues. With 6 bases removed from V and 11 bases from J, the gap between germline ends came to 14 bases. CDR3 sequence reads: CASRRGMNPPLHF. DNA for the CDR3: TGTGCCAGCAGAAGGGGGATGAATCCACCCCTCCACTTT. Filled out from reference TRBV2 and TRBJ1-6, the complete variable domain reads EPEVTQTPSHQVTQMGQEVILRCVPISNHLYFYWYRQILGQKVEFLVSFYNNEISEKSEIFDDQFSVERPDGSNFTLKIRSTKLEDSAMYFCASRRGMNPPLHFGNGTRLTVT.

The chain employs TRBV7-9 and TRBJ1-1, with D uncertain. V lost 5 bases, J lost 6 bases, and 13 bases lay in between. Germline V gene sequence: CDR1 SEHNR, CDR2 FQNEAQ (reference sequence). CDR3 length equals 13 residues. CDR3 region: CASSPPLGPEAFF. CDR3 in DNA: TGTGCCAGCAGCCCCCCCCTTGGGCCTGAAGCTTTCTTT.

The rearrangement links TRBV19 to TRBJ1-1; D gene uncertain. The V end was cut by 6 bases, the J end by 8 bases, with 13 bases between. CDR1 LNHDA and CDR2 SQIVND come from the germline V gene (reference sequence). This CDR3 has 12 residues. For the CDR3, the DNA is TGTGCCAGTAGCCATGTCCCGCACGAAGCTTTCTTT. This encodes CASSHVPHEAFF.